The entry that follows covers one TCR beta chain sequence. Antigen: not known. Assay: immunoSEQ multiplex PCR; the TCRdb copy retains only in-frame clones and omits some. The sample records about 140,000 clones, 85% to 90% being singletons. The CDR3 is 13 residues long. V was trimmed by 2 bases and J by 2 bases, leaving 10 bases between them. From germline, CDR1 is GTSNPN and CDR2 SVGIG (reference sequence). The data originate from a study of cytomegalovirus exposure and HLA in healthy donors. Study-level results: The authors enumerated roughly 180 TCR beta chains as linked to cytomegalovirus. In vitro, three CMV-associated chains proved specific for CMV antigens.

The approximately 120-subject validation cohort, separate from the 666-subject first cohort, included the donors. The specimen was PBMCs. The origin of this receptor is a woman in her late teens or twenties in good health and CMV-seropositive. This chain joins TRBV30 and TRBJ2-7; TRBD1 might be the D (6 bases). As DNA, the CDR3 is TGTGCCTGGAGTCCGGACAGTACCTACGAGCAGTACTTC. Translation gives CAWSPDSTYEQYF.